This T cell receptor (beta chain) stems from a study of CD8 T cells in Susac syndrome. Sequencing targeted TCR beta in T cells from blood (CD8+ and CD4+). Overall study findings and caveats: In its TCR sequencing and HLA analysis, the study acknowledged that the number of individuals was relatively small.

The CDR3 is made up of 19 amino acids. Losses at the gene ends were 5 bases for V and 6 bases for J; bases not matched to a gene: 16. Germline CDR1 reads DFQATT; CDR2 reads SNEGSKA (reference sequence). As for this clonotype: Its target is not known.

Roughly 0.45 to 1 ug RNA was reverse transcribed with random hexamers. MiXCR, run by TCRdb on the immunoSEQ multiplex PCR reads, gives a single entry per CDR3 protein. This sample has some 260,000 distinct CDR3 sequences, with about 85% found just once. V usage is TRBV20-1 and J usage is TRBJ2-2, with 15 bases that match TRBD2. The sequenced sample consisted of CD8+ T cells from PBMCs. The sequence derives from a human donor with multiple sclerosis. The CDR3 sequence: CSAPFFGLAGGPSSGELFF. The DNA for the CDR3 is TGCAGTGCTCCGTTTTTTGGACTAGCGGGAGGGCCGAGTTCCGGGGAGCTGTTTTTT.